The 24 T cell receptor beta chains below come from one sample, sequenced in a study of CXCR3-negative and CXCR3-positive naive CD8 T cells (dated by TCRdb to the late 2010s). The full study reports these points: Compared with CXCR3-negative naive cells, CXCR3-positive naive cells had TRB CDR3s with higher hydrophobicity (lower Kidera factor 4), lower energy, and higher strength and volume indices.

Antigens of these TCRs are unknown. TCRdb shows the sequencer as NextSeq 550. The Human TCR Profiling Kit (MiLaboratory) was used to prepare UMI-labeled 5' RACE TRB cDNA libraries. Reads reprocessed by TCRdb are summarized as one entry per CDR3 protein sequence, and DNA is absent. The table for this sample shows roughly 110,000 distinct CDR3 sequences. Jointly, the top ten make up around 0.4% of the sample. The source material was naive CXCR3+ CD8+ T cells from blood. The cell subset or site label of this sample denotes: CD45RO-CCR7+CD27+CD95- naive CD8+ T cells expressing CXCR3 (TNR3+). Receptors were obtained from a human donor in good health. Some clones in this sample may be carry-over from other donors' samples.

The chain combines TRBV18 with TRBJ1-2; TCRdb reports TRBD1, a call that lacks DNA to check it against. The CDR3 has 18 residues. CDR1 and CDR2 from the germline V gene are KGHSH and LQKENI. CDR3 protein: CASSDGVPMDSLRYGYTF. Using reference TRBV18 and TRBJ1-2 for the parts outside the CDR3, the full variable domain is NAGVMQNPRHLVRRRGQEARLRCSPMKGHSHVYWYRQLPEEGLKFMVYLQKENIIDESGMPKERFSAEFPKEGPSILRIQQVVRGDSAAYFCASSDGVPMDSLRYGYTFGSGTRLTVV.

This CDR3 is CASSFEGWETQYF. The chain joins TRBV12-3 or TRBV12-4 to TRBJ2-5; TCRdb's assignment of TRBD2 cannot be checked, as there is no DNA. The CDR3 extends over 13 amino acids.

The rearrangement uses TRBV2 and TRBJ1-1. Germline V lookup: CDR1 SNHLY, CDR2 FYNNEI. The CDR3 is 15 amino acids. CDR3 protein: CASRTRRKEDTEAFF.

The chain has TRBV11-2 and TRBJ2-1. Germline CDR1 SGHAT, CDR2 FQNNGV. The CDR3 is made up of 12 amino acids. This CDR3 is CASSSRYNEQFF.

The chain uses TRBV5-1 and TRBJ1-2; TCRdb calls TRBD1, which cannot be checked without DNA. Germline V CDR1 and CDR2: SGHRS, YFSETQ. The CDR3 has 16 amino acids. The CDR3 reads CASSPEGQGTVYGYTF.

The rearrangement links TRBV19 to TRBJ2-3; TCRdb indicates TRBD2, and absent DNA this call remains unverified. The germline V gene has CDR1 LNHDA and CDR2 SQIVND (reference sequence). The CDR3 is made up of 14 amino acids. CDR3 loop: CASSIGRIADTQYF.

Here the CDR3 reads CASSLSGTGAYNEQFF. This rearrangement joins TRBV27 to TRBJ2-1; TCRdb picks TRBD1, but there is no DNA to check that call. Germline CDR1 MNHEY, CDR2 SMNVEV (reference sequence). This CDR3 region has 16 residues.

This chain joins TRBV28 and TRBJ2-5; TCRdb's assignment of TRBD1 cannot be checked, as there is no DNA. The germline V gene has CDR1 MDHEN and CDR2 SYDVKM. The CDR3 spans 15 residues. Here the CDR3 reads CATSDRGQGLETQYF.

The chain carries TRBV29-1 and TRBJ2-3; the TCRdb call, TRBD1, lacks DNA for checking. The CDR3 spans 12 residues. The germline gives CDR1 SQVTM, CDR2 ANQGSEA. The CDR3 region is CSVVGAPDTQYF.

The chain links TRBV18 to TRBJ2-1; TCRdb names TRBD1, which stays unverified in the absence of DNA. Germline CDR1 is KGHSH and CDR2 is LQKENI. CDR3 length: 15 amino acids. CDR3 region: CASSATGSSYNEQFF.

The CDR3 is CASSLGGGLAVDEQFF. This chain connects TRBV7-9 to TRBJ2-1; absent DNA, TCRdb's TRBD2 call cannot be checked. CDR3 size: 16 residues. The germline V gene encodes CDR1 SEHNR and CDR2 FQNEAQ (reference sequence).

The gene calls are TRBV7-9 and TRBJ1-1; TCRdb picks TRBD1, but there is no DNA to check that call. The CDR3 totals 14 residues. Germline V gene lookup returns CDR1 SEHNR and CDR2 FQNEAQ (reference sequence). CDR3 sequence: CASSLSGLNTEAFF. The complete variable domain, with remaining parts taken from reference TRBV7-9 and TRBJ1-1, reads DTGVSQNPRHKITKRGQNVTFRCDPISEHNRLYWYRQTLGQGPEFLTYFQNEAQLEKSRLLSDRFSAERPKGSFSTLEIQRTEQGDSAMYLCASSLSGLNTEAFFGQGTRLTVV.

The chain uses TRBV11-2 and TRBJ2-5. The CDR3 length is 13 residues. From germline, CDR1 is SGHAT and CDR2 FQNNGV. The CDR3 loop is CASNGGSQETQYF. Combining the CDR3 with reference TRBV11-2 and TRBJ2-5 gives the whole variable domain EAGVAQSPRYKIIEKRQSVAFWCNPISGHATLYWYQQILGQGPKLLIQFQNNGVVDDSQLPKDRFSAERLKGVDSTLKIQPAKLEDSAVYLCASNGGSQETQYFGPGTRLLVL.

The chain recombines TRBV14 with TRBJ2-3; as DNA is missing, the TRBD1 call by TCRdb cannot be tested. Germline V gene lookup returns CDR1 SGHDN and CDR2 FVKESK. The CDR3 totals 16 residues. CDR3 sequence reads: CASSQDSPRSTDTQYF.

V usage is TRBV28 and J usage is TRBJ2-7; TCRdb outputs TRBD1, but without DNA this stays unchecked. CDR3 length equals 15 residues. Germline V CDR1 and CDR2: MDHEN, SYDVKM. This chain's CDR3 is CASSHRGTGSYEQYF.

CDR3 amino acids: CASRSGSQETQYF. This rearrangement joins TRBV12-3 or TRBV12-4 to TRBJ2-5. The length of the CDR3 is 13 residues.

This sequence joins TRBV30 and TRBJ2-7. The CDR3 is 12 amino acids. Germline-derived CDR1 and CDR2 are GTSNPN and SVGIG (reference sequence). CDR3 amino acids: CAWSGTSYEQYF.

The genes are TRBV5-1 and TRBJ2-2; TCRdb's D call, TRBD1, is unchecked because there is no DNA. Germline loops: CDR1 SGHRS, CDR2 YFSETQ. The CDR3 runs to 17 residues. The CDR3 region is CASSWDPGTGNTGELFF.

The CDR3 loop is CASSRRPPGELFF. This chain joins TRBV12-3 or TRBV12-4 and TRBJ2-2; TCRdb indicates TRBD1, and absent DNA this call remains unverified. The CDR3 has 13 residues.

The gene calls are TRBV27 and TRBJ1-2; TCRdb lists TRBD1, though no DNA is available to test this call. Germline CDR1 reads MNHEY; CDR2 reads SMNVEV (reference sequence). The length of the CDR3 is 14 residues. The CDR3 is CASSAQPPGFGYTF.

The chain has TRBV12-3 or TRBV12-4 and TRBJ2-2; the TCRdb call, TRBD2, lacks DNA for checking. The CDR3 loop spans 13 amino acids. The CDR3 loop is CASSLAGGGELFF.

This chain links TRBV29-1 with TRBJ2-7; TCRdb's D call of TRBD1 is untestable without DNA. The CDR3 runs to 14 residues. Per germline, CDR1 SQVTM and CDR2 ANQGSEA. CDR3 amino acids: CSVPALADSYEQYF.

The CDR3 reads CASSQDIAGGPGEQYF. The chain uses TRBV4-3 and TRBJ2-7; TCRdb returns TRBD2, unconfirmable since there is no DNA. CDR3 size: 16 residues. CDR1 and CDR2 (germline): LGHNA, YSLEER.

The gene calls are TRBV5-5 and TRBJ2-5; the TRBD2 assignment by TCRdb is unverifiable without DNA. CDR3 size: 16 residues. Germline CDR1 is SGHKS and CDR2 is YYEKEE (reference sequence). The CDR3 is CASSLSAGGPGETQYF.